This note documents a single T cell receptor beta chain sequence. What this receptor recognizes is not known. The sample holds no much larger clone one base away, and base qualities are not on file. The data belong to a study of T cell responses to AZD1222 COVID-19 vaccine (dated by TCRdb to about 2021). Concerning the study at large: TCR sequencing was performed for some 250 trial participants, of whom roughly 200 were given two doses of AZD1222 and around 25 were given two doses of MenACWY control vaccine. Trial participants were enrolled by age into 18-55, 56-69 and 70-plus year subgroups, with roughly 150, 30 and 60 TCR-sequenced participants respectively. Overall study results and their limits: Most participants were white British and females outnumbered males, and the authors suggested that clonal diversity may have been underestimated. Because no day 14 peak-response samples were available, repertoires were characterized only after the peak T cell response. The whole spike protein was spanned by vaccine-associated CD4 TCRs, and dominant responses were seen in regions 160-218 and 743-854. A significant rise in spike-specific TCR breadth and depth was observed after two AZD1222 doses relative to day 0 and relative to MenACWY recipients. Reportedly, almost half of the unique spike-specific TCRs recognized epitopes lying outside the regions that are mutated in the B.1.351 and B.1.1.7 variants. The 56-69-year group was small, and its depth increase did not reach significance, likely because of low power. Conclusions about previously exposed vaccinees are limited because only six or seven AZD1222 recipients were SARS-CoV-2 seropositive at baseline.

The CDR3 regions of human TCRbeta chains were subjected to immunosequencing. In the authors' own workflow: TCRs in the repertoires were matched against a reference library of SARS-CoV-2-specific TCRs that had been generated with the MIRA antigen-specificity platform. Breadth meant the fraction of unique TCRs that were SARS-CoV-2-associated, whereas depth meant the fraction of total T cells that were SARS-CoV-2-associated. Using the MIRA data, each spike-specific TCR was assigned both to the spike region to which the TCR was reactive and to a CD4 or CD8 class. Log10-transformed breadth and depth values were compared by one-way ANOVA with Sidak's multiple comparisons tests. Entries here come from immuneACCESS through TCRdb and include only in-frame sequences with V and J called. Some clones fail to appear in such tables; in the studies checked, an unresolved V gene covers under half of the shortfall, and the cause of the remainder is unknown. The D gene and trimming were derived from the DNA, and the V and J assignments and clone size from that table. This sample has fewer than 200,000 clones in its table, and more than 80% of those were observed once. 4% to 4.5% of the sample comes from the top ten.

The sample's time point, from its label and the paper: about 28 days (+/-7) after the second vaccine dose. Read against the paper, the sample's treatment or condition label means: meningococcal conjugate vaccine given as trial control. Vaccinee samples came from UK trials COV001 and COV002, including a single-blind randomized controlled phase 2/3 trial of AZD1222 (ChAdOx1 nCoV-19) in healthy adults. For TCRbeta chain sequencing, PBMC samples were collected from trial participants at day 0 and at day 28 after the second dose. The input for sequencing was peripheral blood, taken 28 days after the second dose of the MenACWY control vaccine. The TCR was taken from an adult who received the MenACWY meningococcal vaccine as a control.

CDR3 loop: CASSPGGVGYTF. The nucleotides are TGTGCCAGCAGTCCGGGCGGGGTTGGCTACACCTTC. The receptor chain draws on TRBV28 and TRBJ1-2, with no reliable assignment of the D segment. The CDR3 has 12 amino acids, counting the end cysteine and phenylalanine. CDR3 DNA only is kept here, 36 bases in frame from base 1. The trim is 5 bases for V and 7 bases for J, with a gap of 11 bases between the germline ends. Via the germline V gene, CDR1 is MDHEN and CDR2 SYDVKM.